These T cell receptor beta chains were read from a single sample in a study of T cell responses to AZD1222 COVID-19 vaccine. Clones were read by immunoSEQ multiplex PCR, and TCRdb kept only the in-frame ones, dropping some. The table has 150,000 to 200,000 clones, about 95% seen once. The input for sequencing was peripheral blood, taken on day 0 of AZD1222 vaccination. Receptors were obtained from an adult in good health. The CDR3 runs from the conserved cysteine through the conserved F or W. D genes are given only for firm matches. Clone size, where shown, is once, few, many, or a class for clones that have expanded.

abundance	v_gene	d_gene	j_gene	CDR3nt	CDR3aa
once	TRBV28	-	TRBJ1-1	TGTGCCAGCAGTTTTCTTGGCCTGAGTGGGCAGCAGAACACTGAAGCTTTCTTT	CASSFLGLSGQQNTEAFF
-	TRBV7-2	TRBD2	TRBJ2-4	TGTGCCAGCAGCTCCGGGCCTCAAGCGGGGAACATTCAGTACTTC	CASSSGPQAGNIQYF
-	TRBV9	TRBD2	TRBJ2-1	TGTGCCAGCAGCACTAGCGGGACCACCTACAATGAGCAGTTCTTC	CASSTSGTTYNEQFF
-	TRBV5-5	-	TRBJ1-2	TGTGCCAGCAGCTTAGGACGGGTTGATGGCTACACCTTC	CASSLGRVDGYTF
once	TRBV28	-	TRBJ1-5	TGTGCCAGCAGAGTAAGCAATCAGCCCCAGCATTTT	CASRVSNQPQHF
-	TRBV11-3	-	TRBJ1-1	TGTGCCAGCAGCTTAGCCGGTCGGGCTGAAGCTTTCTTT	CASSLAGRAEAFF
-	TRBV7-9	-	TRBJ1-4	TGTGCCAGCAGCGTTGGGTTGAATGAAAAACTGTTTTTT	CASSVGLNEKLFF
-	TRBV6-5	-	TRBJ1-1	TGTGCCAGCAGTTATAATAACAGGGCCGCCACTGAAGCTTTCTTT	CASSYNNRAATEAFF
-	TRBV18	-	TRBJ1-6	TGTGCCAGCTCACCAGGTAGAAGCTCCCAGGGGAATTCACCCCTCCACTTT	CASSPGRSSQGNSPLHF
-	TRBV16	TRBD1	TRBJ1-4	TGTGCCAGCAGCACGCAGACAGGGGGGAATGAAAAACTGTTTTTT	CASSTQTGGNEKLFF
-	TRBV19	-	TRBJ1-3	TGTGCCAGTAGTACTCGCCGGGGACCTGGAAACACCATATATTTT	CASSTRRGPGNTIYF
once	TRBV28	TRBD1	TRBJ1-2	TGTGCCAGCACCCCGGACAGGGGAGAGTCCTATGGCTACACCTTC	CASTPDRGESYGYTF
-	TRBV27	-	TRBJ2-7	TGTGCCAGCCGATCACCAGGGGAATTCTACGAGCAGTACTTC	CASRSPGEFYEQYF
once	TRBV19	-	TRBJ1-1	TGTGCCAGTAGCCTAACAGGGTTGGTGGCCGAAGCTTTCTTT	CASSLTGLVAEAFF
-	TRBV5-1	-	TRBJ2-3	TGCGCCAGCAGCTTGAGGGTAGCGCCTGGGACAGATACGCAGTATTTT	CASSLRVAPGTDTQYF
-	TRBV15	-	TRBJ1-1	TGTGCCACCAGCGGACAATACACTGAAGCTTTCTTT	CATSGQYTEAFF
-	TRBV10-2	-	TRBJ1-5	TGCGCCAGCAGTGAGTCGCAGGGACCCAATCAGCCCCAGCATTTT	CASSESQGPNQPQHF
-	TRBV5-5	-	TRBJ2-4	TGTGCCAGCAGCTTCACGGTCAAAAACATTCAGTACTTC	CASSFTVKNIQYF
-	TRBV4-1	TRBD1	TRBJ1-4	TGCGCCAGCAGCCAAGCGCGGCCGGGACAGGGGAGTGAAAAACTGTTTTTT	CASSQARPGQGSEKLFF
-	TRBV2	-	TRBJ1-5	TGTGCCAGCAACCTAGCGGAGTCTTATAGCAATCAGCCCCAGCATTTT	CASNLAESYSNQPQHF
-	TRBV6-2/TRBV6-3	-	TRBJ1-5	TGTGCCAGCAGTCACCCGTGGGGCAATCAGCCCCAGCATTTT	CASSHPWGNQPQHF
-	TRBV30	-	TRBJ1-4	TGTGCCTGGAGTGCCCACATGGGGGCTAATGAAAAACTGTTTTTT	CAWSAHMGANEKLFF
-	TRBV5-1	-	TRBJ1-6	TGCGCCAGCAGCGACAGGCTCGGGTTTGGTTCACCCCTCCACTTT	CASSDRLGFGSPLHF
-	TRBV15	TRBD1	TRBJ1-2	TGTGCCACCAGCAGATCGACAGGGGGGCGGGATGGCTACACCTTC	CATSRSTGGRDGYTF
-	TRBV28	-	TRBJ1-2	TGTGCCAGCAGTTTCTCCCTATATGGCCATGGCTACACCTTC	CASSFSLYGHGYTF
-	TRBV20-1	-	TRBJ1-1	TGCAGTGCCCAAGTAGACACTGAAGCTTTCTTT	CSAQVDTEAFF
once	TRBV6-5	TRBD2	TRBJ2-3	TGTGCCAGTATCGGACTAGCGGGAGGGCCCACGCAGTATTTT	CASIGLAGGPTQYF